This TCR beta chain was captured by sequencing in a study of shared clonotypes between healthy human individuals. The CDR3 length is 12 residues. V was pared by 5 bases and J by 9 bases, with 12 bases between. CDR1 is SGHTA, CDR2 FQGTGA, per germline. TCRdb's table, derived via immunoSEQ multiplex PCR, lists solely in-frame clones and lacks some. The sample has approximately 940,000 clones; more than 75% are singletons. Healthy HIV-negative adults with no recent acute infections or vaccinations were recruited as donors. Donors were Caucasian adults residing in Nashville, Tennessee, USA. Both subsets, CD45RA+ naive and CD45RA-negative memory, were split from the CD4+ cells.

The chain carries TRBV7-3 and TRBJ2-3; TRBD2 might be the D (7 bases). The sequence was obtained from a man aged 18 to 30 in good health. The sequencing input was memory CD4+ T cells sorted from blood. The subset denotes: CD45RA-negative fraction. CDR3 nucleotide sequence: TGTGCCAGCAGCCTACCGGGGGGCACGCAGTATTTT. Its protein product is CASSLPGGTQYF.